This T cell receptor beta chain was retrieved from a study of shared clonotypes between healthy human individuals. Points from the study as a whole: Enrolling few donors narrowed the genetic and exposure-history diversity that was represented.

Selected positively for CCR7 and CD45RO-negative, naive CD8 cells excluded terminally differentiated effector memory CD45RA+ cells. Data came from immunoSEQ multiplex PCR; TCRdb stores just in-frame clones and leaves some out. This table holds some 2.1 million clones, over 85% found once. V shed 2 bases, J shed 5 bases, and the junction held 12 bases outside the gene matches. CDR3 length equals 16 residues. On this clone: As yet, its antigen is unknown.

Sequences were obtained from naive CD8+ T cells sorted from blood. The chain carries TRBV5-3 and TRBJ2-5, with 7 bases fitting TRBD2. TRBV5-3 is marked as an open reading frame, function uncertain. The sequence was obtained from a young man in good health. Here the CDR3 DNA reads TGTGCCAGAAGCTTACTAGGGGAGGGAGTGGCGGAGACCCAGTACTTC. Translated, it gives CARSLLGEGVAETQYF.